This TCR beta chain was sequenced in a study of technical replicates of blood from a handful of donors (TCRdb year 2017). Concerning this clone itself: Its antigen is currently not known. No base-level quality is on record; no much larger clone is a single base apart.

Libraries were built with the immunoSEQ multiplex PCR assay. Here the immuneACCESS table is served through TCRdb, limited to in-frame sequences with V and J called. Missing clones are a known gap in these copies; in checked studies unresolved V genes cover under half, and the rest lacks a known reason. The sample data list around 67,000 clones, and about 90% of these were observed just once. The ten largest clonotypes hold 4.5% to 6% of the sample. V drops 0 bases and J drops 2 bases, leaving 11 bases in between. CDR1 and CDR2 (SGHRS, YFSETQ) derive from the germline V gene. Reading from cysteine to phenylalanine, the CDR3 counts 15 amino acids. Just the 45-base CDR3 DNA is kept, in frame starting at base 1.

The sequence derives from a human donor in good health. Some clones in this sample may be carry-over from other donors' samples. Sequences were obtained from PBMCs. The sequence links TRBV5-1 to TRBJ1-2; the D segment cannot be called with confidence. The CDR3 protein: CASSLVGVKNYGYTF. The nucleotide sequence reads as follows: TGCGCCAGCAGCTTGGTCGGGGTGAAGAACTATGGCTACACCTTC.